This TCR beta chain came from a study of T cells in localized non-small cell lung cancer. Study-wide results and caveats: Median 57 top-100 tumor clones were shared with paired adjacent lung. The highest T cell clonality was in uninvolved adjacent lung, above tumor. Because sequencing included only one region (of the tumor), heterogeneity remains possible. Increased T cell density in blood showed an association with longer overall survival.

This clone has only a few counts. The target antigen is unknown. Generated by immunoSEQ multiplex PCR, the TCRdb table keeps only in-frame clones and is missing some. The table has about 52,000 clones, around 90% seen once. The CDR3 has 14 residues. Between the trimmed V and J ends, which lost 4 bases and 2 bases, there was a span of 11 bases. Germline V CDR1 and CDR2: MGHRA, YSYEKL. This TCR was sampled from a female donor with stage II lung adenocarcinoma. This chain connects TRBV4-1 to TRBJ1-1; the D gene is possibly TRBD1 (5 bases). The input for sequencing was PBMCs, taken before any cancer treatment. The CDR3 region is CASSPQEPNTEAFF. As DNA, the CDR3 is TGCGCCAGCAGCCCACAGGAGCCTAACACTGAAGCTTTCTTT.